Below are 6 T cell receptor beta chains sequenced from a single sample in a study of T cell responses to AZD1222 COVID-19 vaccine. The assay was immunoSEQ multiplex PCR, and TCRdb's table has in-frame clones only and misses some. The table lists 130,000 to 150,000 clones, 88% of them singletons. The sample consisted of peripheral blood, taken on day 0 of AZD1222 vaccination. These receptors were obtained from an adult in good health.

V gene TRBV29-1 combines with J gene TRBJ2-3; 7 positions match TRBD1. Germline V gene lookup returns CDR1 SQVTM and CDR2 ANQGSEA. The CDR3 extends over 14 amino acids. Losses at the gene ends were 7 bases for V and 4 bases for J; bases not matched to a gene: 11. The chain's CDR3 is CSGRRQGSSDTQYF. DNA of the CDR3: TGCAGCGGGCGGCGACAGGGTAGTTCAGATACGCAGTATTTT.

The rearrangement joins TRBV7-3 to TRBJ2-6; D remains ambiguous. The CDR3 is 17 amino acids. Germline V CDR1 and CDR2: SGHTA, FQGTGA. The germline V and J ends were trimmed by 2 bases and 0 bases, with 11 bases remaining between them. The CDR3 protein is CASSLGSSNSGANVLTF. The CDR3 DNA reads TGTGCCAGCAGCTTAGGCAGTTCCAACTCTGGGGCCAACGTCCTGACTTTC.

CDR3 in amino acids: CASSQLYGYTF. The DNA of the CDR3 is TGTGCCAGCAGTCAGCTCTACGGCTACACCTTC. The chain has TRBV28 and TRBJ1-2; D not resolved. Trimming took off 5 bases at V and 8 bases at J, with 9 bases between the two ends. Germline lookup yields CDR1 MDHEN and CDR2 SYDVKM. This CDR3 comprises 11 residues.

The rearrangement joins TRBV27 to TRBJ2-2, with 7 nucleotides matching TRBD1. Per germline, CDR1 MNHEY and CDR2 SMNVEV (reference sequence). This CDR3 has 19 residues. J lost 2 bases, V lost 11 bases, and 23 bases had no gene match. CDR3 nucleotides: TGTGCCGGCCGACAGGGCCACGGTGACAGCCCGACCAACACCGGGGAGCTGTTTTTT. It codes for CAGRQGHGDSPTNTGELFF.

This chain uses TRBV28 with TRBJ1-2; D is uncertain. There are 13 residues in the CDR3. The V gene's germline CDR1 is MDHEN and CDR2 SYDVKM. Trimming stripped 6 bases from V and 1 base from J, with 9 bases between. CDR3: CASSPGSNYGYTF. The CDR3 nucleotides are TGTGCCAGCAGCCCGGGGAGTAACTATGGCTACACCTTC.

This chain links TRBV7-3 with TRBJ2-3; no clear D. Germline CDR1 reads SGHTA; CDR2 reads FQGTGA. V was trimmed by 5 bases and J by 3 bases, leaving 6 bases between them. CDR3 length: 12 residues. The CDR3 region has the DNA TGTGCCAGCAGCCACGGGACAGATACGCAGTATTTT. Protein product: CASSHGTDTQYF.